This T cell receptor (beta chain) derives from a study of shared clonotypes between healthy human individuals. On the study more broadly: The composition of the donors was a couple of women and a few men aged 18 to 49. Three plates each covered CD4 naive and memory; CD8 naive two, CD8 memory one. Study-level findings and limits: Generation probabilities of non-shared clonotypes were lower (relative to those shared by all four donors).

Some clones are missing from TCRdb's copy, which holds only in-frame ones; the method was immunoSEQ multiplex PCR. The repertoire has about 2.1 million clones, around 95% of them found once; the top ten carry more than 1.5%. CDR3 length equals 10 residues. Germline CDR1 and CDR2: LNHDA and SQIVND (reference sequence). Comment on this clone: As yet, its antigen is unknown.

Positively selected for CCR7, the CD45RO-negative cells used as naive CD8 cells excluded terminally differentiated effector memory CD45RA+ cells. Sequencing was carried out using naive CD8+ T cells from PBMCs. The origin of this receptor is a man in his late teens or twenties in good health. Some clones in this sample may be carry-over from other donors' samples. V gene TRBV19 combines with J gene TRBJ1-2, with D possibly matching TRBD1 (5 bases). CDR3 sequence reads: CGGLGDGYTF. CDR3 sequence (DNA): TGTGGCGGGCTAGGGGATGGCTACACCTTC.